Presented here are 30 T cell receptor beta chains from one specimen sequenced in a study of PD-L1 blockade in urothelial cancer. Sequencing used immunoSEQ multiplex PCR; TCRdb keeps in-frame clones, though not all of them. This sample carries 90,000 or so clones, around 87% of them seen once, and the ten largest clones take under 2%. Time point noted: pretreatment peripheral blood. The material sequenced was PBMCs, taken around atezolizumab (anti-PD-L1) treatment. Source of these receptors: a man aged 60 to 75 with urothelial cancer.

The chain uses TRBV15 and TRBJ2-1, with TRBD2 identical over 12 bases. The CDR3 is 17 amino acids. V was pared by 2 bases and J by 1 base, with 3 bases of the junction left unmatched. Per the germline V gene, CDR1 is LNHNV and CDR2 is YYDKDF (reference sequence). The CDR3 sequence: CATSRLAGGFSYNEQFF. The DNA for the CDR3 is TGTGCCACCAGCAGACTAGCGGGAGGGTTTTCCTACAATGAGCAGTTCTTC.

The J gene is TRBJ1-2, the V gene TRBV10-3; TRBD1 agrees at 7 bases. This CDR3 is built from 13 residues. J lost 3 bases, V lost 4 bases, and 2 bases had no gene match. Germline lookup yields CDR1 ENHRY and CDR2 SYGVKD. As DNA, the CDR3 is TGTGCCATCAGTGCCGACAGGGACTATGGCTACACCTTC. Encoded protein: CAISADRDYGYTF.

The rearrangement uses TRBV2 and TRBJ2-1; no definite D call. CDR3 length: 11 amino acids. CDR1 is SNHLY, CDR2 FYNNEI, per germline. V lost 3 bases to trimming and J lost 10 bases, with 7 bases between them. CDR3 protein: CASSEAYEQFF. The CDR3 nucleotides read TGTGCCAGCAGTGAGGCATACGAGCAGTTCTTC.

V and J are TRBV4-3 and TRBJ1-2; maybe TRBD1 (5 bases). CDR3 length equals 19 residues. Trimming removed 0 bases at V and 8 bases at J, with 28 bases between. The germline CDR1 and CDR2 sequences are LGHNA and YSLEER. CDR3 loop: CASSQDYAQTGGSRRGYTF. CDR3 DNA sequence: TGCGCCAGCAGCCAAGATTACGCCCAAACGGGGGGATCGCGTCGGGGCTACACCTTC.

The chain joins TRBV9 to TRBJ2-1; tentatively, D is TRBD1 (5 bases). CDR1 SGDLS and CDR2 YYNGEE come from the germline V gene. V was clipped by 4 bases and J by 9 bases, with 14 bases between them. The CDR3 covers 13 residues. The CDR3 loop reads CASSHRGGREQFF. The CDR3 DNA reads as TGTGCCAGCAGCCATAGGGGTGGTCGTGAGCAGTTCTTC.

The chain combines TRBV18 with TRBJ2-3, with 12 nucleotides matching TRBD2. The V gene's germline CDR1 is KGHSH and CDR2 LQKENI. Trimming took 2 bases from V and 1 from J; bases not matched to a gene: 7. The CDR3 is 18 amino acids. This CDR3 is CASSPGLAGLVGTDTQYF. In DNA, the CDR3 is TGTGCCAGCTCACCAGGACTAGCGGGGTTGGTAGGCACAGATACGCAGTATTTT.

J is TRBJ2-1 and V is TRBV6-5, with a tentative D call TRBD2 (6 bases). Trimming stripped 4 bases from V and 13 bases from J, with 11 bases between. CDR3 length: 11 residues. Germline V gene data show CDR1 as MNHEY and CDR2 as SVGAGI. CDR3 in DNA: TGTGCCAGCAGTTCGGGGGATCGACAGTTCTTC. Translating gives CASSSGDRQFF.

The CDR3 loop reads CASSGRQGPYEQYF. DNA of the CDR3: TGTGCCAGCAGCGGAAGACAGGGGCCCTACGAGCAGTACTTC. The V and J genes are TRBV5-8 and TRBJ2-7; TRBD1 matches 8 bases. Germline values: CDR1 SGHTS, CDR2 YDEGEE. The CDR3 extends over 14 amino acids. V was pared by 4 bases and J by 2 bases, with 5 bases of the junction left unmatched.

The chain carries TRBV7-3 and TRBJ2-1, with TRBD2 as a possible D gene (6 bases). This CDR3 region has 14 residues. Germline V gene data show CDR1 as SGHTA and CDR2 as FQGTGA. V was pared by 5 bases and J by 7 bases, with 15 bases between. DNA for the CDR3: TGTGCCAGCAGCAACCCCCGGGGAGGAAATGAGCAGTTCTTC. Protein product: CASSNPRGGNEQFF.

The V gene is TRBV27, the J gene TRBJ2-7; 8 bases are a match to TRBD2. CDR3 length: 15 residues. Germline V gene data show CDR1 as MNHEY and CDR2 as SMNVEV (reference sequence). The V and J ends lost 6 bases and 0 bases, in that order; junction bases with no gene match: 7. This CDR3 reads CASRSREGLSYEQYF. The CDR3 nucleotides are TGTGCCAGCAGATCTCGGGAGGGCCTCTCCTACGAGCAGTACTTC.

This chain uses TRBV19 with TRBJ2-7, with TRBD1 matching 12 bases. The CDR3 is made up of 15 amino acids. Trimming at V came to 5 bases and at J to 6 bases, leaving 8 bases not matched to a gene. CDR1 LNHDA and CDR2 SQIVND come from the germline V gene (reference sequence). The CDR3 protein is CASSVEGTGGAEQYF. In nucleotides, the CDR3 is TGTGCCAGTAGTGTCGAGGGGACAGGGGGCGCCGAGCAGTACTTC.

The DNA for the CDR3 is TGTGCCAGCAGTCCTCCAGGGGCCTCCTACAATGAGCAGTTCTTC. Protein sequence: CASSPPGASYNEQFF. The chain has TRBV28 and TRBJ2-1; D might be TRBD1 (6 bases). V was pared by 5 bases and J by 0 bases, with 11 bases between. The CDR3 contains 15 residues. CDR1 is MDHEN and CDR2 is SYDVKM in the germline V gene.

The CDR3 here is CASSLGFSGGPLGETQYF. In DNA form, the CDR3 reads TGTGCCAGCAGCTTAGGTTTTAGCGGGGGACCCCTAGGAGAGACCCAGTACTTC. The J gene is TRBJ2-5, the V gene TRBV7-2; 9 bases are a match to TRBD2. The CDR3 is made up of 18 amino acids. The trim removed 1 base at V and 4 bases at J, leaving 13 bases unmatched. Germline V gives CDR1 SGHTA, CDR2 FQGNSA.

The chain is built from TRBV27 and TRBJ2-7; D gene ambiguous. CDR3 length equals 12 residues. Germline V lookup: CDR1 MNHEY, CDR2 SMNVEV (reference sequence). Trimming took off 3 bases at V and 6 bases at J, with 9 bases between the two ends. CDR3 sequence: CASSLRVGEQYF. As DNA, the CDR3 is TGTGCCAGCAGTTTGCGAGTCGGCGAGCAGTACTTC.

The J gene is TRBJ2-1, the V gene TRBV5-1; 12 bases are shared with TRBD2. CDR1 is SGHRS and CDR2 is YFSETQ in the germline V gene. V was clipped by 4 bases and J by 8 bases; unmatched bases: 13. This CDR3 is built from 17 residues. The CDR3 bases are TGCGCCAGCAGCCTCCCCACTAGCGGGGGGACTGGGGATGAGCAGTTCTTC. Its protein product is CASSLPTSGGTGDEQFF.

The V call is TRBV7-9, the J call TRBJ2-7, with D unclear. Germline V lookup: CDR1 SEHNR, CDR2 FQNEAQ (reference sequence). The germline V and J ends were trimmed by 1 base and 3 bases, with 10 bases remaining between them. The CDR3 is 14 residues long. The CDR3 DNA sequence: TGTGCCAGCAGCTTAGGGCTTAGCAGCTACGAGCAGTACTTC. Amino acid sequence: CASSLGLSSYEQYF. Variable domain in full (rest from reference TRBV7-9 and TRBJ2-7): DTGVSQNPRHKITKRGQNVTFRCDPISEHNRLYWYRQTLGQGPEFLTYFQNEAQLEKSRLLSDRFSAERPKGSFSTLEIQRTEQGDSAMYLCASSLGLSSYEQYFGPGTRLTVT.

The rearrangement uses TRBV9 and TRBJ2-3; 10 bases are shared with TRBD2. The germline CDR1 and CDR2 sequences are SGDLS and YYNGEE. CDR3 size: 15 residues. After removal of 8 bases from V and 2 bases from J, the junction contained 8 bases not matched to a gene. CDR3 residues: CASTPSGGLTDTQYF. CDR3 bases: TGTGCCAGTACTCCTAGCGGGGGCCTCACAGATACGCAGTATTTT.

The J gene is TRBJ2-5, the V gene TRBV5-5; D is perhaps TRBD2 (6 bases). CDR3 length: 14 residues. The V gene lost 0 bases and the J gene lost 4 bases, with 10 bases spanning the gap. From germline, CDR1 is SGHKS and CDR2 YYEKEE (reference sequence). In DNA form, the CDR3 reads TGTGCCAGCAGCTTGGCCGGAGGGAGAGAGACCCAGTACTTC. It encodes CASSLAGGRETQYF.

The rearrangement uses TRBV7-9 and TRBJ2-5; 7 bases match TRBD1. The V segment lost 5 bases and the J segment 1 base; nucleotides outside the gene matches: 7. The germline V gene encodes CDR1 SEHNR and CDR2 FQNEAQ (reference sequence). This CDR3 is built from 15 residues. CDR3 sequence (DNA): TGTGCCAGCAGCGGGGACAGTGGATTCCAAGAGACCCAGTACTTC. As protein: CASSGDSGFQETQYF.

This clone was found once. CDR3 sequence: CASSEREETQYF. The CDR3 coding sequence is TGTGCCAGCAGTGAGAGGGAGGAGACCCAGTACTTC. The rearrangement joins TRBV2 to TRBJ2-5; perhaps TRBD2 as D (5 bases). CDR1 is SNHLY, CDR2 FYNNEI, per germline. Trimming took off 3 bases at V and 5 bases at J, with 7 bases between the two ends. This CDR3 comprises 12 residues.

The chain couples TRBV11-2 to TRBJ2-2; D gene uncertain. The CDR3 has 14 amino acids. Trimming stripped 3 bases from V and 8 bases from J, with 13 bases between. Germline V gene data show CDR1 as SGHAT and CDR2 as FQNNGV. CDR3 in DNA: TGTGCCAGCAGCTTTAGATCTGCCGGGGGGGAGCTGTTTTTT. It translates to CASSFRSAGGELFF.

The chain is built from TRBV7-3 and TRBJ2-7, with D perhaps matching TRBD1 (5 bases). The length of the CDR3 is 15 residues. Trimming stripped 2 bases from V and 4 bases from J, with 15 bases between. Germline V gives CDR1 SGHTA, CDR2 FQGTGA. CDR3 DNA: TGTGCCAGCAGCTTAGGGGCAGGGCTCGTTTACGAGCAGTACTTC. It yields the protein CASSLGAGLVYEQYF.

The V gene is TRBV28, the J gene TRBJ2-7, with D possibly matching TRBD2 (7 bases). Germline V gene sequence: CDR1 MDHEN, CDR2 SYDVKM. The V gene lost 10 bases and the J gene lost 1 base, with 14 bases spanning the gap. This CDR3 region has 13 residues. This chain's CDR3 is CATGGGYSYEQYF. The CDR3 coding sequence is TGTGCCACAGGCGGGGGCTATTCCTACGAGCAGTACTTC.

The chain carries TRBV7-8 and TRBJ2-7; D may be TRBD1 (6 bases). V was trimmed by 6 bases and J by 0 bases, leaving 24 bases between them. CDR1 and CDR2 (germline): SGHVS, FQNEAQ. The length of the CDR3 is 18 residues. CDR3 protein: CASRQGTIQIRSSYEQYF. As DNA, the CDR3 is TGTGCCAGCAGGCAAGGGACAATACAGATTCGCAGCTCCTACGAGCAGTACTTC.

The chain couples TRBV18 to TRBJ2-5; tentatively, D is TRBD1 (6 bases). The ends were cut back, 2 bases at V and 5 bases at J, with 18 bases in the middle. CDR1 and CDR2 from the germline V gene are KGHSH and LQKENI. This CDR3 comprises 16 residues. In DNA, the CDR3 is TGTGCCAGCTCACCAAGGGTCAGGGGCCCGGGGGAGACCCAGTACTTC. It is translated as CASSPRVRGPGETQYF.

The chain's CDR3 is CASSLLAPQGGGYTF. For the CDR3, the DNA is TGTGCCAGTAGCCTCCTCGCACCACAGGGGGGTGGCTACACCTTC. The chain employs TRBV19 and TRBJ1-2; TRBD1 agrees at 8 bases. CDR1 and CDR2 (germline): LNHDA, SQIVND (reference sequence). With V trimmed by 6 bases and J by 7 bases, 13 bases remained unmatched. The CDR3 totals 15 residues.

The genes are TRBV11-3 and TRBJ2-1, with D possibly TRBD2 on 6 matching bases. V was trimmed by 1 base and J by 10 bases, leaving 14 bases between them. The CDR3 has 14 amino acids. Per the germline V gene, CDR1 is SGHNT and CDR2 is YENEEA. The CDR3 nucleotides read TGTGCCAGCAGCTTAGGCACTAGCTCGCTGGAGCAGTTCTTC. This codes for CASSLGTSSLEQFF.

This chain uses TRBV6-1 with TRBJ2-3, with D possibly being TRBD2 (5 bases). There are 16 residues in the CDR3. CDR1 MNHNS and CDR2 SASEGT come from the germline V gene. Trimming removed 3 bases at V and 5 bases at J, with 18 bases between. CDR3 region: CASSESWAAGGDTQYF. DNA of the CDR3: TGTGCCAGCAGTGAGAGCTGGGCCGCCGGAGGAGATACGCAGTATTTT.

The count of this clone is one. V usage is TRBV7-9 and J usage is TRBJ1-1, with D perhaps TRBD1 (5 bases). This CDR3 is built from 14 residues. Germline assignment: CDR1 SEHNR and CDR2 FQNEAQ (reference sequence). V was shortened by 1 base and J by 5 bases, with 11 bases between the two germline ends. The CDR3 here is CASSLVGGETEAFF. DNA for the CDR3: TGTGCCAGCAGCTTAGTGGGGGGGGAGACTGAAGCTTTCTTT. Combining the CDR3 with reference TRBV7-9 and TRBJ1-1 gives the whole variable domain DTGVSQNPRHKITKRGQNVTFRCDPISEHNRLYWYRQTLGQGPEFLTYFQNEAQLEKSRLLSDRFSAERPKGSFSTLEIQRTEQGDSAMYLCASSLVGGETEAFFGQGTRLTVV.

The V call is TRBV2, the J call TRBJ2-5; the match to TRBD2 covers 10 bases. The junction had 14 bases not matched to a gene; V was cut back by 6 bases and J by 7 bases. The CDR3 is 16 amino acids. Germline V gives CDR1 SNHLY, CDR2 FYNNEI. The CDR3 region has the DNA TGTGCCAGCAGCCTAACCGCCCTAGCGGGGGCGGGGACCCAGTACTTC. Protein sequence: CASSLTALAGAGTQYF.